This T cell receptor beta chain was retrieved from a study of Graves' ophthalmopathy and Graves' hyperthyroidism. Background on the study: In this cohort's terms, stable hyperthyroidism meant no ophthalmopathy by 18 months of follow-up. Study-wide results and caveats: The blood repertoire also included most expanded thyroid clonotypes above 0.001 frequency.

J was trimmed by 5 bases and V by 0 bases; bases with no gene match: 6. The germline V gene encodes CDR1 SGHNT and CDR2 YYREEE (reference sequence). CDR3 length: 15 amino acids. To note about this clonotype: What it binds is unknown. A single base separates this from a much larger clone, so it may be a read error.

Participants with hyperthyroidism, aged 18 to 65, were newly diagnosed with under 2 months' duration. Thyroid ultrasound, orbital computed tomography, TRAb, serum thyroxine and clinical symptoms formed the basis of diagnosis. RNA transcripts yielded amplified TCR beta CDR3 regions. First-round RT-PCR with HTBI primers preceded a second-round multiplex PCR. TCRdb re-called the multiplex PCR reads with MiXCR, one entry per CDR3 protein. Found here are over a million distinct CDR3 sequences, about two fifths of them singletons; the top ten hold roughly 11%. This clonotype was obtained from an adult man with Graves' hyperthyroidism. This rearrangement joins TRBV5-4 to TRBJ2-5, with 8 positions matching TRBD1. Sequenced input: peripheral blood or thyroid tissue (not recorded which). CDR3 DNA sequence: TGTGCCAGCAGCTTGGGACAGGGGTTTGCGGAGACCCAGTACTTC. It specifies CASSLGQGFAETQYF.